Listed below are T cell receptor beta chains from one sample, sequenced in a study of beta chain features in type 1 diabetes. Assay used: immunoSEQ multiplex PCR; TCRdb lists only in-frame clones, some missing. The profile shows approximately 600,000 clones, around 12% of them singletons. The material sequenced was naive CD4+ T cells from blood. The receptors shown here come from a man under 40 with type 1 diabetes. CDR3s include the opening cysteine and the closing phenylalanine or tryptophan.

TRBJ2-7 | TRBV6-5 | CASTSGQGSYEQYF
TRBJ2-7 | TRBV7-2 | CASSPQGQGGEQYF
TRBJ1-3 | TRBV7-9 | CASSFGRPDTIYF
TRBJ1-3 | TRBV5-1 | CASSLDQGNTIYF
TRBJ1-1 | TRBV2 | CASSAVGRLPKGVF
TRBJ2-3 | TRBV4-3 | CASSQDSGQGFPDTQYF
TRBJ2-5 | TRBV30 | CAWSVQGGETQYF
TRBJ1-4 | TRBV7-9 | CASSWGHRNSATNEKLFF
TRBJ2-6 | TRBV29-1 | CSAIPGDSGANVLTF
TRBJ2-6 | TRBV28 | CASSSLPGTGANVLTF
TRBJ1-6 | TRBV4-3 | CASSQDRAGRLHF
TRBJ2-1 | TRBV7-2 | CASSLARGYRNEQFF
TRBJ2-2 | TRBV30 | CAWSPGTGHGELFF
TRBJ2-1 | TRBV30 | CAWSATTEGNEQFF
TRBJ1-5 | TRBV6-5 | CASADRSNQPQHF
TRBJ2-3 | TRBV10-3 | CAISADRVPDTQYF
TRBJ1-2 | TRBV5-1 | CASSSPGQGPLGYTF
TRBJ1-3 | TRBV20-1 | CSAVGNTIYF
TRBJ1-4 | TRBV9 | CASSEGSLTNEKLFF
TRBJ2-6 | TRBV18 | CASSPRQFLPSGANVLTF
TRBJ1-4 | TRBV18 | CASTAQSNEKLFF
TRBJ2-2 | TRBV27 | CASSLGQGLELFF
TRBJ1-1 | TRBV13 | CASSSEGPRMNTEAFF
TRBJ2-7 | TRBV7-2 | CASSLGGGGAYYEQYF
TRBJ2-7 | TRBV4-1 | CASSQVRTGSYEQYF
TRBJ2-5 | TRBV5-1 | CASSDGQGTQETQYF
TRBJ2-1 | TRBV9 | CASSVGGPYNEQFF
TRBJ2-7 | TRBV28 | CASSPDYEQYF
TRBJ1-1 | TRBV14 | CASSQGEAYAFF
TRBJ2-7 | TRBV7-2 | CASSLEAGWGYEQYF
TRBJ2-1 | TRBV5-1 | CASSLLGQDSYNEQFF
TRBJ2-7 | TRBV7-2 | CASRPNEGQNEQYF
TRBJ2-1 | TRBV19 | CASSPGQGSSYNEQFF
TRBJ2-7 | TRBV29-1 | CSASGTGGTEQYF
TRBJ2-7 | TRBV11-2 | CASSPLKRGYEQYF
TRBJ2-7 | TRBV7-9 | CASSTTGTGEYF
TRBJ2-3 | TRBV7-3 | CASSTTDTQYF
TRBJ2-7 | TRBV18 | CASSPLEGYYSYEQYF
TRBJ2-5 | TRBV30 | CAWSAFVGTQYF
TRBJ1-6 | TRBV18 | CASSPVDRLNNSPLHF
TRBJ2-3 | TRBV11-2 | CASSLAAYTDTQYF
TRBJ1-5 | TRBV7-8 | CASSLSLQGGQPQHF
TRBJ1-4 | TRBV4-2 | CASSPGLKTEKLFF
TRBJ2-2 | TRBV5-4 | CASSLMTRTGELFF
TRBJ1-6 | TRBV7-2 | CASSLREFRSNSPLHF
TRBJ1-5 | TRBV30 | CAWSAGGDQPQHF
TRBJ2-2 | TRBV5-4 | CASSLAKQGAGELFF
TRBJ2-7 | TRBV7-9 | CASSWDSYEQYF
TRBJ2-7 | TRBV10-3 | CAISVLPEPSSYEQYF
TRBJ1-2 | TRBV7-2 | CASRSNRGNYGYTF
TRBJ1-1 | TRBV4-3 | CASSQVEGTEAFF
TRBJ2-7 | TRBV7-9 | CASTPSRDRPYEQYF
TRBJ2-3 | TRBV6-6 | CASSYAPGTDTQYF
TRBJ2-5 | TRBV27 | CASSLWVGEETQYF
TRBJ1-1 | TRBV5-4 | CASSRFPTGRTEAFF